What follows are 18 T cell receptor beta chains derived from one specimen sequenced in a study of blood T cell repertoires in COVID-19. Profiled with immunoSEQ multiplex PCR; TCRdb holds only in-frame clones, not every one. Counted here are some 150,000 clones, approximately 80% occurring once; the ten biggest clones make up around two fifths. The sample consisted of peripheral blood. The receptors were sampled from a human donor in a cohort sampled during active COVID-19.

This clone was seen a few times. This chain links TRBV5-1 with TRBJ2-2, with 7 positions matching TRBD1. The ends lost 2 bases at V and 4 bases at J; junction bases unmatched: 8. CDR1 and CDR2 (germline): SGHRS, YFSETQ. The CDR3 sequence is 16 residues long. Written as DNA, the CDR3 is TGCGCCAGCAGCTTCCTACAGGGGTCGGGCACCGGGGAGCTGTTTTTT. This codes for CASSFLQGSGTGELFF.

The chain combines TRBV14 with TRBJ2-7; possibly TRBD2 for D (5 bases). CDR3 size: 13 residues. The ends were cut back, 2 bases at V and 7 bases at J, with 12 bases in the middle. Per germline, CDR1 SGHDN and CDR2 FVKESK. The CDR3 region has the DNA TGTGCCAGCAGCCAACCCGGGGTTCTGGAGCAGTACTTC. The encoded protein is CASSQPGVLEQYF.

This sequence joins TRBV4-2 and TRBJ1-2; TRBD1 is a possible D gene (6 bases). CDR3 size: 13 residues. V was clipped by 4 bases and J by 4 bases, with 10 bases between them. Germline lookup yields CDR1 LGHNA and CDR2 YNFKEQ. The CDR3 sequence: CASSLEGGYGYTF. In DNA form, the CDR3 reads TGTGCCAGCAGCCTAGAGGGGGGCTATGGCTACACCTTC.

This CDR3 is CASRDGTGVEKLFF. The CDR3, as DNA: TGCGCCAGCAGAGATGGGACAGGGGTTGAAAAACTGTTTTTT. V and J are TRBV5-1 and TRBJ1-4; 10 bases are shared with TRBD1. The CDR3 is 14 residues long. After removal of 5 bases from V and 7 bases from J, the junction contained 5 bases not matched to a gene. In germline, CDR1 is SGHRS, CDR2 YFSETQ. Full variable domain (remainder filled in from reference TRBV5-1 and TRBJ1-4): KAGVTQTPRYLIKTRGQQVTLSCSPISGHRSVSWYQQTPGQGLQFLFEYFSETQRNKGNFPGRFSGRQFSNSRSEMNVSTLELGDSALYLCASRDGTGVEKLFFGSGTQLSVL.

This clone was detected only a few times. The V gene is TRBV6-5, the J gene TRBJ1-1; D ambiguous. Trimming stripped 0 bases from V and 1 base from J, with 9 bases between. From germline, CDR1 is MNHEY and CDR2 SVGAGI. This CDR3 has 15 amino acids. The CDR3 DNA is TGTGCCAGCAGTTACTCGCTCGCAGGGAACACTGAAGCTTTCTTT. Its translation is CASSYSLAGNTEAFF.

The chain has TRBV5-1 and TRBJ1-2; D is undetermined. The CDR3 is 14 residues long. Trimming took 5 bases from V and 8 from J, leaving 19 bases between them. Germline V gene sequence: CDR1 SGHRS, CDR2 YFSETQ. The DNA of the CDR3 is TGCGCCAGCAGTTCAGGACGGGAGGGTGGAGGCTACACCTTC. Encoded protein: CASSSGREGGGYTF.

The CDR3 sequence: CASSSRPGGNSPLHF. The CDR3 DNA reads TGTGCCAGCAGCTCCCGCCCCGGAGGAAATTCACCCCTCCACTTT. The chain employs TRBV9 and TRBJ1-6; the D is unclear. The CDR3 contains 15 residues. Trimming pared 4 bases from V and 7 bases from J, leaving 15 bases between. Germline V gives CDR1 SGDLS, CDR2 YYNGEE.

The chain carries TRBV7-8 and TRBJ1-4, with TRBD1 identical over 7 bases. The V and J ends lost 0 bases and 8 bases, in that order; junction bases with no gene match: 6. Germline-derived CDR1 and CDR2 are SGHVS and FQNEAQ. This CDR3 has 15 amino acids. The CDR3 DNA reads as TGTGCCAGCAGCTTAGCGGCAGGGGGGCCCGAAAAACTGTTTTTT. Its translation: CASSLAAGGPEKLFF.

The chain has TRBV4-3 and TRBJ1-3; D perhaps matches TRBD1 (5 bases). The CDR3 contains 18 residues. Trimming left V 0 bases short and J 0 bases short, with 15 bases between. CDR1 and CDR2 (germline): LGHNA, YSLEER. The CDR3 protein is CASSQDAGYRPSGNTIYF. CDR3 sequence (DNA): TGCGCCAGCAGCCAAGATGCAGGGTACAGGCCCTCTGGAAACACCATATATTTT.

The chain combines TRBV12-3 or TRBV12-4 with TRBJ1-1; D call uncertain. V lost 8 bases and J lost 3, with 13 bases in between. The CDR3 loop spans 13 amino acids. The DNA of the CDR3 is TGTGCCAGCCACTATAAGATGTACACTGAAGCTTTCTTT. Protein sequence: CASHYKMYTEAFF.

CDR3 amino acids: CASRRGQTSTNYEQYF. CDR3 coding DNA: TGTGCCAGCAGGAGGGGGCAGACAAGCACTAACTACGAGCAGTACTTC. The chain is built from TRBV2 and TRBJ2-7; 7 nucleotides line up with TRBD1. The CDR3 is made up of 16 amino acids. The J segment lost 3 bases and the V segment lost 6 bases, leaving 14 bases of the junction unmatched. Germline assignment: CDR1 SNHLY and CDR2 FYNNEI.

This clone came up a few times. CDR3 amino acids: CASRKTGGVNEQFF. In nucleotides, the CDR3 is TGTGCCAGCAGGAAGACGGGAGGAGTTAATGAGCAGTTCTTC. This chain uses TRBV6-6 with TRBJ2-1, with 7 bases that match TRBD2. In germline, CDR1 is MNHNY, CDR2 SVGAGI (reference sequence). J gave up 7 bases and V 6 bases, and 9 bases lay outside the gene matches. The length of the CDR3 is 14 residues.

The chain combines TRBV6-4 with TRBJ1-2; the D gene is possibly TRBD1 (6 bases). Trimming removed 3 bases from V and 8 bases from J, with 13 bases in between. The CDR3 runs to 13 residues. Germline lookup yields CDR1 MRHNA and CDR2 SNTAGT. The CDR3 nucleotides read TGTGCCAGCAGTGAACAGGGTCTAGGGGGCTACACCTTC. This translates into CASSEQGLGGYTF.

The genes are TRBV6-1 and TRBJ1-5, with 9 positions matching TRBD1. Trimming cost V 4 bases and J 6 bases; bases outside gene matches: 10. CDR1 is MNHNS and CDR2 is SASEGT in the germline V gene. The CDR3 sequence is 16 residues long. The CDR3 DNA reads as TGTGCCAGCAGTGTAAATCACAGGGGGCGCAGTCAGCCCCAGCATTTT. Protein: CASSVNHRGRSQPQHF.

V and J are TRBV4-1 and TRBJ1-2; no clear D gene. The germline V and J ends were trimmed by 6 bases and 0 bases, with 23 bases remaining between them. The germline gives CDR1 MGHRA, CDR2 YSYEKL. This CDR3 comprises 18 residues. The CDR3 DNA sequence: TGCGCCAGCAGTTCACCGACGCGCAGGTACGAAACTAACTATGGCTACACCTTC. This gives the protein CASSSPTRRYETNYGYTF.

The chain uses TRBV10-3 and TRBJ2-7; 7 bases fit TRBD2. The ends lost 5 bases at V and 6 bases at J; junction bases unmatched: 4. The CDR3 loop spans 12 amino acids. The germline CDR1 and CDR2 sequences are ENHRY and SYGVKD. CDR3 bases: TGTGCCATCAGTCCCGGGGGGACCGAGCAGTACTTC. Its translation is CAISPGGTEQYF.

This clone showed up many times. The rearrangement links TRBV29-1 to TRBJ1-2; D might be TRBD1 (6 bases). V lost 6 bases and J 7 bases, leaving 18 bases between the germline ends. The CDR3 totals 13 residues. CDR1 is SQVTM and CDR2 is ANQGSEA in the germline V gene. DNA for the CDR3: TGCAGCGTGTCCGAATCAGGGGAGGGTGGCTACACCTTC. Residues: CSVSESGEGGYTF.

This clone is a singleton in its sample. The V and J genes are TRBV7-9 and TRBJ2-5, with TRBD1 matching over 7 bases. From germline, CDR1 is SEHNR and CDR2 FQNEAQ (reference sequence). The V and J ends lost 7 bases and 5 bases, in that order; junction bases with no gene match: 4. The CDR3 is 12 amino acids. In DNA, the CDR3 is TGTGCCAGCACGACAGGGTACGAGACCCAGTACTTC. Its translation: CASTTGYETQYF.